The 18 T cell receptor beta chains given below trace back to one sample, sequenced in a study of blood T cell repertoires in COVID-19. Assay: immunoSEQ multiplex PCR; the TCRdb copy retains only in-frame clones and omits some. The profile covers around 150,000 clones, with roughly 88% appearing a single time and around 7.2% taken by the ten largest. The specimen sequenced was peripheral blood. Receptors were obtained from a woman aged 50 to 60 in a cohort sampled during active or convalescent COVID-19.

V is TRBV9 and J is TRBJ1-1, with D possibly TRBD1 on 6 matching bases. V was shortened by 5 bases and J by 1 base, with 18 bases between the two germline ends. The CDR3 totals 16 residues. The V gene's germline CDR1 is SGDLS and CDR2 YYNGEE. CDR3 in DNA: TGTGCCAGCAGTCCTACAGGGCTCTTCGGGAACACTGAAGCTTTCTTT. This encodes CASSPTGLFGNTEAFF.

This sequence joins TRBV27 and TRBJ2-7; D not resolved. Deletions cut 3 bases from V and 2 bases from J, with 11 bases between. Germline values: CDR1 MNHEY, CDR2 SMNVEV (reference sequence). CDR3 length equals 14 residues. As DNA, the CDR3 is TGTGCCAGCAGTTTCTTAACATCCCCCTACGAGCAGTACTTC. Translation: CASSFLTSPYEQYF.

V usage is TRBV18 and J usage is TRBJ1-5, with 7 bases matching TRBD1. This CDR3 region has 16 residues. CDR1 is KGHSH, CDR2 LQKENI, per germline. V lost 4 bases to trimming and J lost 7 bases; unmatched junction nucleotides: 13. CDR3 loop: CASSLTGTANRQPQHF. The CDR3 DNA follows: TGTGCCAGCTCACTTACCGGGACAGCGAACAGGCAGCCCCAGCATTTT.

This chain joins TRBV5-1 and TRBJ2-7; the D is unclear. Trimming pared 3 bases from V and 2 bases from J, leaving 9 bases between. Germline loops: CDR1 SGHRS, CDR2 YFSETQ. The CDR3 consists of 13 residues. The CDR3 loop is CASSYTQTYEQYF. The CDR3 region has the DNA TGCGCCAGCAGCTACACACAAACCTACGAGCAGTACTTC.

The J gene is TRBJ1-1, the V gene TRBV3-1 (or the pseudogene TRBV3-2); D remains unclear. The CDR3 is 13 residues long. Trimming shortened V by 1 base and J by 3 bases, and 6 bases separated the two germline ends. Germline V lookup: CDR1 LGHDT, CDR2 YNNKEL (reference sequence). The CDR3: CASSQARYTEAFF. Here the CDR3 DNA reads TGTGCCAGCAGCCAAGCCAGGTACACTGAAGCTTTCTTT.

The rearrangement uses TRBV6-5 and TRBJ2-3, with TRBD2 matching over 12 bases. The junction had 5 bases not matched to a gene; V was cut back by 5 bases and J by 5 bases. The CDR3 runs 15 residues. Germline values: CDR1 MNHEY, CDR2 SVGAGI. The CDR3 nucleotides read TGTGCCAGCAGTCCTAGCGGGGGGGCCAGAGATACGCAGTATTTT. Encoded protein: CASSPSGGARDTQYF.

This sequence joins TRBV4-1 and TRBJ2-1; TRBD2 matches at 7 bases. The trim removed 1 base at V and 2 bases at J, leaving 5 bases unmatched. The CDR3 length is 16 residues. Germline-derived CDR1 and CDR2 are MGHRA and YSYEKL. The CDR3 DNA reads TGCGCCAGCAGCCAAGGTTACACTAGCGCCTACAATGAGCAGTTCTTC. Translation: CASSQGYTSAYNEQFF.

V is TRBV6-1 and J is TRBJ1-5; D remains unclear. CDR1 MNHNS and CDR2 SASEGT come from the germline V gene. The CDR3 loop spans 18 amino acids. The V gene lost 3 bases and the J gene lost 2 bases, with 20 bases spanning the gap. This CDR3 reads CASSDEGSTQSGNQPQHF. The CDR3 DNA sequence: TGTGCCAGCAGTGATGAGGGTTCCACCCAGTCCGGCAATCAGCCCCAGCATTTT.

This sequence joins TRBV12-3 or TRBV12-4 and TRBJ1-5; D ambiguous. The CDR3 extends over 13 amino acids. V was pared by 3 bases and J by 4 bases, with 7 bases between. The CDR3 DNA reads as TGTGCCAGCAGTTTCGGGATGAATCAGCCCCAGCATTTT. Translating gives CASSFGMNQPQHF.

The CDR3: CTSSPRDYPQETQYF. CDR3 in DNA: TGCACCAGCAGCCCCCGGGACTACCCCCAAGAGACCCAGTACTTC. This sequence joins TRBV1 and TRBJ2-5; TRBD2, the table's D call, was not compared with the DNA. TRBV1 counts as a pseudogene. The CDR3 consists of 15 residues.

V gene TRBV6-1 combines with J gene TRBJ1-2; 7 bases fit TRBD1. The CDR3 has 17 residues. J lost 6 bases, V lost 2 bases, and 15 bases had no gene match. From germline, CDR1 is MNHNS and CDR2 SASEGT. The CDR3 protein is CASSELGTASWRDGYTF. The CDR3 region has the DNA TGTGCCAGCAGTGAATTAGGGACAGCGTCCTGGCGAGATGGCTACACCTTC.

The gene calls are TRBV9 and TRBJ1-1; 7 positions agree with TRBD1. Germline values: CDR1 SGDLS, CDR2 YYNGEE. J gave up 2 bases and V 9 bases, and 13 bases lay outside the gene matches. The CDR3 totals 15 residues. The CDR3 sequence: CAIKKAGGINTEAFF. CDR3 DNA: TGTGCCATAAAAAAAGCAGGGGGAATCAACACTGAAGCTTTCTTT. The entire variable domain, with the rest obtained from reference TRBV9 and TRBJ1-1, is as follows: DSGVTQTPKHLITATGQRVTLRCSPRSGDLSVYWYQQSLDQGLQFLIQYYNGEERAKGNILERFSAQQFPDLHSELNLSSLELGDSALYFCAIKKAGGINTEAFFGQGTRLTVV.

The genes are TRBV11-3 and TRBJ2-5; TRBD1 might be the D (6 bases). The CDR3 is 15 residues long. V lost 3 bases, J lost 1 base, and 12 bases lay in between. Germline values: CDR1 SGHNT, CDR2 YENEEA. The CDR3 sequence: CASSLGGQSQETQYF. DNA of the CDR3: TGTGCCAGCAGCTTGGGTGGACAGTCCCAAGAGACCCAGTACTTC.

This clone was recorded a few times. V and J are TRBV6-1 and TRBJ1-2, with D possibly TRBD1 on 5 matching bases. The germline V gene has CDR1 MNHNS and CDR2 SASEGT. The CDR3 is made up of 15 amino acids. Trimming took 1 base from V and 8 from J, leaving 17 bases between them. In DNA form, the CDR3 reads TGTGCCAGCAGTGAAGGGGTGGGGCGTACGTCCGGCTACACCTTC. It is translated as CASSEGVGRTSGYTF.

The chain combines TRBV6-5 with TRBJ1-1, with TRBD1 matching 9 bases. CDR1 and CDR2 (germline): MNHEY, SVGAGI. V lost 6 bases, J lost 1 base, and 6 bases stayed unmatched. The CDR3 covers 15 residues. CDR3 residues: CASRRTGAGNTEAFF. DNA of the CDR3: TGTGCCAGCAGAAGGACAGGGGCAGGGAACACTGAAGCTTTCTTT.

The chain couples TRBV6-5 to TRBJ1-5; possibly TRBD1 for D (6 bases). This CDR3 has 14 residues. The ends were cut back, 2 bases at V and 4 bases at J, with 9 bases in the middle. CDR1 is MNHEY and CDR2 is SVGAGI in the germline V gene. This CDR3 reads CASSYEQGNQPQHF. In DNA, the CDR3 is TGTGCCAGCAGTTACGAACAGGGTAATCAGCCCCAGCATTTT.

The rearrangement joins TRBV13 to TRBJ2-3; 10 bases agree with TRBD2. This CDR3 comprises 17 residues. Germline-derived CDR1 and CDR2 are PRHDT and FYEKMQ (reference sequence). V lost 1 base and J lost 0; bases outside the gene matches: 4. Here the CDR3 reads CASSLERGGASTDTQYF. CDR3 sequence (DNA): TGTGCCAGCAGCTTAGAGCGGGGGGGCGCTAGCACAGATACGCAGTATTTT. The full variable domain, in which reference TRBV13 and TRBJ2-3 provide the parts outside the CDR3, is AAGVIQSPRHLIKEKRETATLKCYPIPRHDTVYWYQQGPGQDPQFLISFYEKMQSDKGSIPDRFSAQQFSDYHSELNMSSLELGDSALYFCASSLERGGASTDTQYFGPGTRLTVL.

This chain joins TRBV27 and TRBJ2-1; possibly TRBD1 for D (5 bases). Trimming took 4 bases from V and 2 from J, leaving 18 bases between them. The germline V gene has CDR1 MNHEY and CDR2 SMNVEV (reference sequence). The CDR3 consists of 17 residues. The CDR3, as DNA: TGTGCCAGCAGTTGGTCGTGGACACGAGTGACCTACAATGAGCAGTTCTTC. Encoded protein: CASSWSWTRVTYNEQFF.